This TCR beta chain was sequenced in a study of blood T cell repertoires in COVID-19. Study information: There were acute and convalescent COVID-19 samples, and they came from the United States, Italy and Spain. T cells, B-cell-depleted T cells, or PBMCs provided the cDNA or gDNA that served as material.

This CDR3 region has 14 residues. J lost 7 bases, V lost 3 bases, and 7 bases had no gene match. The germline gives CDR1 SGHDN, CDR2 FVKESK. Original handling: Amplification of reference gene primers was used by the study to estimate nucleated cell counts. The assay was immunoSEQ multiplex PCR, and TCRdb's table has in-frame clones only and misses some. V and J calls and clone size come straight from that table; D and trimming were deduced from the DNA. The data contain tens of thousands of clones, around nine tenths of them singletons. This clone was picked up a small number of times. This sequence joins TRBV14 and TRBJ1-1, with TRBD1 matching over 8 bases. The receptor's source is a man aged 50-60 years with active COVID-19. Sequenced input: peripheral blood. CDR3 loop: CASSHTQGAGEAFF. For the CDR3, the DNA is TGTGCCAGCAGCCATACTCAGGGGGCTGGTGAAGCTTTCTTT.